The 32 T cell receptor beta chains presented below share a single source sample, sequenced in a study of cytomegalovirus exposure and HLA in healthy donors. 13 Jbeta primers and 60 Vbeta primers were used for the PCR. The table came from immunoSEQ multiplex PCR; TCRdb's copy has only in-frame clones and leaves some out. The sample holds over 150,000 clones; 70% to 80% are singletons and the top ten take roughly 2%. Sequenced material: PBMCs. All receptors come from a man in his forties in good health and CMV-seronegative.

This rearrangement joins TRBV14 to TRBJ2-3, with 14 positions matching TRBD2. From germline, CDR1 is SGHDN and CDR2 FVKESK. The CDR3 runs 16 residues. With 4 bases clipped from V and 0 bases from J, the junction kept 0 bases outside the gene matches. CDR3: CASSRLAGGSTDTQYF. The DNA for the CDR3 is TGTGCCAGCAGCCGACTAGCGGGAGGGAGCACAGATACGCAGTATTTT.

The DNA for the CDR3 is TGCGCCAGCAGCCAAGTAGTCGGTTCCCAAGAGACCCAGTACTTC. It is translated as CASSQVVGSQETQYF. The chain uses TRBV4-1 and TRBJ2-5; D call uncertain. The CDR3 is made up of 15 amino acids. Trimming left V 1 base short and J 1 base short, with 10 bases between. Germline values: CDR1 MGHRA, CDR2 YSYEKL.

The genes are TRBV29-1 and TRBJ2-5; TRBD2 is a possible D gene (6 bases). V gave up 3 bases and J gave up 2 bases, with 13 bases separating them. Germline V lookup: CDR1 SQVTM, CDR2 ANQGSEA. The CDR3 contains 14 residues. Written as DNA, the CDR3 is TGCAGCGTTGATTACCCGGGGAGGCAAGAGACCCAGTACTTC. It is translated as CSVDYPGRQETQYF.

This clone was counted a single time. The V and J genes are TRBV7-8 and TRBJ2-4; 7 nucleotides line up with TRBD1. CDR1 and CDR2 from the germline V gene are SGHVS and FQNEAQ. The junction had 2 bases not matched to a gene; V was cut back by 3 bases and J by 12 bases. The CDR3 has 11 amino acids. CDR3 residues: CASSLGDSQYF. CDR3 coding DNA: TGTGCCAGCAGCTTGGGGGACAGTCAGTACTTC.

This clone has just a few counts. CDR3 nucleotide sequence: TGTGCCAGCAGTTACCTCGGGAGGAGCTACGAGCAGTACTTC. Translation: CASSYLGRSYEQYF. The V call is TRBV6-6, the J call TRBJ2-5; 7 nucleotides line up with TRBD2. The J call may be mistaken, given a closer DNA end match to TRBJ2-7. There are 14 residues in the CDR3. Germline values: CDR1 MNHNY, CDR2 SVGAGI (reference sequence).

The rearrangement links TRBV7-8 to TRBJ2-7; D is undetermined. The CDR3 totals 14 residues. Germline CDR1 SGHVS, CDR2 FQNEAQ. V dropped 1 base and J dropped 2 bases, with 9 bases sitting between them. CDR3 region: CASSLGDLPYEQYF. CDR3 sequence (DNA): TGTGCCAGCAGCTTAGGAGACTTGCCCTACGAGCAGTACTTC. Full variable domain (missing parts from reference TRBV7-8 and TRBJ2-7): GAGVSQSPRYKVAKRGQDVALRCDPISGHVSLFWYQQALGQGPEFLTYFQNEAQLDKSGLPSDRFFAERPEGSVSTLKIQRTQQEDSAVYLCASSLGDLPYEQYFGPGTRLTVT.

This clone was observed once. This chain links TRBV19 with TRBJ2-1, with 8 nucleotides matching TRBD2. The trim removed 4 bases at V and 0 bases at J, leaving 2 bases unmatched. Per the germline V gene, CDR1 is LNHDA and CDR2 is SQIVND (reference sequence). The length of the CDR3 is 15 residues. The CDR3 DNA sequence: TGTGCCAGTAGTAAGCTAGCGGGCTCCTACAATGAGCAGTTCTTC. This gives the protein CASSKLAGSYNEQFF.

This clone was counted only a few times. CDR3 protein: CASSPAQGNTEAFF. Written as DNA, the CDR3 is TGTGCCAGCAGTCCAGCACAGGGGAACACTGAAGCTTTCTTT. V gene TRBV6-1 combines with J gene TRBJ1-1; TRBD1 might be the D (6 bases). The CDR3 loop spans 14 amino acids. V was pared by 5 bases and J by 1 base, with 11 bases between. CDR1 is MNHNS and CDR2 is SASEGT in the germline V gene.

The chain is built from TRBV27 and TRBJ2-1; TRBD1 matches at 9 bases. The germline gives CDR1 MNHEY, CDR2 SMNVEV (reference sequence). The junction had 7 bases not matched to a gene; V was cut back by 2 bases and J by 8 bases. This CDR3 has 15 residues. The CDR3 nucleotides are TGTGCCAGCAGTTTAATGGGACAGGGTTTCGATGAGCAGTTCTTC. Its translation: CASSLMGQGFDEQFF.

The V and J genes are TRBV6-1 and TRBJ2-3; TRBD1 matches 9 bases. In germline, CDR1 is MNHNS, CDR2 SASEGT. The CDR3 contains 15 residues. The ends lost 6 bases at V and 0 bases at J; junction bases unmatched: 4. This CDR3 reads CASRYRGLSTDTQYF. The CDR3 nucleotides are TGTGCCAGCAGATACAGGGGGCTCAGCACAGATACGCAGTATTTT.

The gene calls are TRBV5-1 and TRBJ2-1; D remains unclear. CDR3 size: 15 residues. Germline V lookup: CDR1 SGHRS, CDR2 YFSETQ. V lost 0 bases, J lost 4 bases, and 11 bases lay in between. Here the CDR3 reads CASSLAGLGYNEQFF. As DNA, the CDR3 is TGCGCCAGCAGCTTGGCCGGGTTGGGTTACAATGAGCAGTTCTTC.

This rearrangement joins TRBV11-1 to TRBJ2-1, with TRBD2 matching over 9 bases. Germline CDR1 and CDR2: SGHAT and FQDESV (reference sequence). The CDR3 totals 19 residues. V shed 2 bases and J 6 bases; nucleotides not matched to a gene: 17. This CDR3 is CASSLILFGSSSGVNEQFF. The CDR3 bases are TGTGCCAGCAGCTTAATTCTCTTCGGGTCTTCTAGCGGGGTCAATGAGCAGTTCTTC.

This chain connects TRBV6-5 to TRBJ2-7; 9 bases align to TRBD1. J was trimmed by 12 bases and V by 6 bases; bases with no gene match: 15. Germline V gives CDR1 MNHEY, CDR2 SVGAGI. This CDR3 is built from 14 residues. The CDR3 protein is CASSQDPGQGVGYF. In DNA, the CDR3 is TGTGCCAGCAGCCAAGACCCGGGACAGGGTGTCGGGTACTTC.

V usage is TRBV4-3 and J usage is TRBJ2-7; TRBD2 might be the D (5 bases). This CDR3 spans 15 amino acids. Trimming took 3 bases from V and 0 from J, leaving 12 bases between them. The V gene's germline CDR1 is LGHNA and CDR2 YSLEER. CDR3 amino acids: CASSHTRGFSYEQYF. In DNA, the CDR3 is TGCGCCAGCAGCCACACCCGCGGGTTCTCCTACGAGCAGTACTTC.

Only one count was recorded for this clone. The J gene is TRBJ2-3, the V gene TRBV5-5; 7 bases are shared with TRBD1. The CDR3 has 14 amino acids. Germline assignment: CDR1 SGHKS and CDR2 YYEKEE (reference sequence). J lost 7 bases, V lost 4 bases, and 9 bases had no gene match. The CDR3 sequence: CASSPRTGYHTQYF. As DNA, the CDR3 is TGTGCCAGCAGCCCAAGGACAGGATATCATACGCAGTATTTT.

This clone was counted a few times. The chain has TRBV7-2 and TRBJ2-1, with 8 positions matching TRBD2. Germline CDR1 and CDR2: SGHTA and FQGNSA. CDR3 size: 15 residues. After removal of 0 bases from V and 5 bases from J, the junction contained 3 bases not matched to a gene. CDR3 residues: CASSLASGSHNEQFF. CDR3 in DNA: TGTGCCAGCAGCTTAGCAAGCGGGAGCCACAATGAGCAGTTCTTC.

The chain joins TRBV7-8 to TRBJ2-3; D is unclear. The CDR3 is 15 residues long. V was trimmed by 7 bases and J by 0 bases, leaving 14 bases between them. The V gene's germline CDR1 is SGHVS and CDR2 FQNEAQ. This CDR3 is CASTERGSSTDTQYF. CDR3 nucleotides: TGTGCCAGCACCGAACGAGGTTCTAGCACAGATACGCAGTATTTT.

The rearrangement uses TRBV7-9 and TRBJ2-5; a weak D match, TRBD1 (5 bases). Trimming shortened V by 1 base and J by 4 bases, and 13 bases separated the two germline ends. CDR3 length: 15 amino acids. Germline lookup yields CDR1 SEHNR and CDR2 FQNEAQ (reference sequence). CDR3 DNA sequence: TGTGCCAGCAGCTTAGGGGGCATTAGTTTAGAGACCCAGTACTTC. This sequence encodes CASSLGGISLETQYF.

In its sample, this clone was seen a few times. The chain is built from TRBV28 and TRBJ2-5, with TRBD1 matching over 11 bases. V gave up 4 bases and J gave up 2 bases; unmatched junction bases: 6. The CDR3 has 16 residues. Germline V gene data show CDR1 as MDHEN and CDR2 as SYDVKM. This CDR3 is CASSSSGQGAQETQYF. As DNA, the CDR3 is TGTGCCAGCAGTTCGAGCGGACAGGGGGCTCAAGAGACCCAGTACTTC.

The V call is TRBV4-2, the J call TRBJ2-4, with D possibly being TRBD2 (5 bases). The V end was cut by 4 bases, the J end by 7 bases, with 11 bases between. Per germline, CDR1 LGHNA and CDR2 YNFKEQ. This CDR3 spans 13 amino acids. CDR3 in amino acids: CASSLGEGNIQYF. CDR3 bases: TGTGCCAGCAGCCTAGGCGAGGGTAACATTCAGTACTTC.

The chain recombines TRBV5-6 with TRBJ2-1; 8 nucleotides align to TRBD1. This CDR3 is built from 16 residues. CDR1 and CDR2 (germline): SGHDT, YYEEEE. V gave up 0 bases and J gave up 4 bases; unmatched junction bases: 6. CDR3 DNA sequence: TGTGCCAGCAGCTTGGCCGGGACAGGACCTTACAATGAGCAGTTCTTC. It translates to CASSLAGTGPYNEQFF. The entire variable domain, with the rest obtained from reference TRBV5-6 and TRBJ2-1, is as follows: DAGVTQSPTHLIKTRGQQVTLRCSPKSGHDTVSWYQQALGQGPQFIFQYYEEEERQRGNFPDRFSGHQFPNYSSELNVNALLLGDSALYLCASSLAGTGPYNEQFFGPGTRLTVL.

V gene TRBV2 combines with J gene TRBJ1-5; 8 nucleotides align to TRBD1. This CDR3 spans 15 amino acids. V gave up 6 bases and J gave up 5 bases; unmatched junction bases: 9. Germline assignment: CDR1 SNHLY and CDR2 FYNNEI. CDR3 nucleotide sequence: TGTGCCAGCAGCCGCAGGGGGCTTACTTATCAGCCCCAGCATTTT. Translation gives CASSRRGLTYQPQHF.

This chain uses TRBV7-9 with TRBJ2-1, with D tentatively TRBD2 (5 bases). The germline V and J ends were trimmed by 5 bases and 5 bases, with 13 bases remaining between them. The CDR3 has 14 amino acids. Germline CDR1 SEHNR, CDR2 FQNEAQ (reference sequence). The CDR3, as DNA: TGTGCCAGCAGCCAACCGGGAATAGACAATGAGCAGTTCTTC. It is translated as CASSQPGIDNEQFF.

This clone was counted a single time. The V and J genes are TRBV9 and TRBJ2-2, with 7 positions matching TRBD2. V lost 4 bases to trimming and J lost 0 bases; unmatched junction nucleotides: 6. CDR1 is SGDLS and CDR2 is YYNGEE in the germline V gene. The CDR3 is 16 amino acids. CDR3 nucleotide sequence: TGTGCCAGCAGCACAACTAGCGAGACGAACACCGGGGAGCTGTTTTTT. The encoded protein is CASSTTSETNTGELFF. Together with reference TRBV9 and TRBJ2-2, the CDR3 gives the full variable domain: DSGVTQTPKHLITATGQRVTLRCSPRSGDLSVYWYQQSLDQGLQFLIQYYNGEERAKGNILERFSAQQFPDLHSELNLSSLELGDSALYFCASSTTSETNTGELFFGEGSRLTVL.

This chain links TRBV25-1 with TRBJ1-4; D not certain. CDR3 length: 14 residues. Germline V gene lookup returns CDR1 MGHDK and CDR2 SYGVNS. Between the trimmed V and J ends, which lost 1 base and 5 bases, there was a span of 8 bases. CDR3 loop: CASSEFGGNEKLFF. The CDR3 DNA follows: TGTGCCAGCAGTGAATTTGGAGGGAATGAAAAACTGTTTTTT. Filled out from reference TRBV25-1 and TRBJ1-4, the complete variable domain reads EADIYQTPRYLVIGTGKKITLECSQTMGHDKMYWYQQDPGMELHLIHYSYGVNSTEKGDLSSESTVSRIRTEHFPLTLESARPSHTSQYLCASSEFGGNEKLFFGSGTQLSVL.

This clone was detected only a few times. This chain links TRBV11-3 with TRBJ2-3, with 9 positions matching TRBD2. Germline CDR1 and CDR2: SGHNT and YENEEA. The CDR3 loop spans 16 amino acids. The junction had 8 bases not matched to a gene; V was cut back by 5 bases and J by 2 bases. The DNA of the CDR3 is TGTGCCAGCAGCCCCGGCCTAGCGGGGTACACAGATACGCAGTATTTT. It translates to CASSPGLAGYTDTQYF. Full variable domain (remainder filled in from reference TRBV11-3 and TRBJ2-3): EAGVVQSPRYKIIEKKQPVAFWCNPISGHNTLYWYLQNLGQGPELLIRYENEEAVDDSQLPKDRFSAERLKGVDSTLKIQPAELGDSAVYLCASSPGLAGYTDTQYFGPGTRLTVL.

This clone was observed a few times. The V gene is TRBV5-1, the J gene TRBJ2-3; 8 bases match TRBD2. CDR1 and CDR2 (germline): SGHRS, YFSETQ. Losses at the gene ends were 1 base for V and 10 bases for J; bases not matched to a gene: 11. The CDR3 sequence is 15 residues long. Written as DNA, the CDR3 is TGCGCCAGCAGCTTGCTGCCCGGGGGGGAGTGGTCGCAGTATTTT. Amino acid sequence: CASSLLPGGEWSQYF.

About this clone: One junction end does not reproduce the germline sequence, and a read error may be involved. The sample holds other DNA sequences that translate to the same CDR3. The genes are TRBV5-5 and TRBJ1-5; D unresolved. The length of the CDR3 is 16 residues. Germline-derived CDR1 and CDR2 are SGHKS and YYEKEE (reference sequence). This CDR3 reads CASSFVWGDGNQPQHF. The CDR3 DNA reads as TGTGCCAGCAGCTTTGTATGGGGAGACGGCAATCAACCCCAGCATTTT.

This chain uses TRBV28 with TRBJ2-1; D may be TRBD1 (7 bases). Germline V gene data show CDR1 as MDHEN and CDR2 as SYDVKM. The CDR3 totals 12 residues. V gave up 7 bases and J gave up 7 bases, with 11 bases separating them. The CDR3 spells CASKTGRNEQFF. In nucleotides, the CDR3 is TGTGCCAGCAAGACAGGGAGGAATGAGCAGTTCTTC.

The chain combines TRBV6-1 with TRBJ2-3, with no clear D. CDR1 is MNHNS and CDR2 is SASEGT in the germline V gene. Trimming left V 5 bases short and J 3 bases short, with 12 bases between. There are 14 residues in the CDR3. CDR3 coding DNA: TGTGCCAGCAGTCTGAGCCTAGTGACAGATACGCAGTATTTT. Amino acids: CASSLSLVTDTQYF.

J is TRBJ2-1 and V is TRBV6-1; 10 nucleotides match TRBD2. The trim removed 4 bases at V and 4 bases at J, leaving 7 bases unmatched. Germline V gene sequence: CDR1 MNHNS, CDR2 SASEGT. This CDR3 is 16 amino acids long. Here the CDR3 reads CASSGGVAGGYNEQFF. In DNA, the CDR3 is TGTGCCAGCAGTGGGGGGGTAGCGGGAGGTTACAATGAGCAGTTCTTC.

This clone occurred once. V usage is TRBV5-6 and J usage is TRBJ2-4, with D perhaps matching TRBD2 (6 bases). The germline V and J ends were trimmed by 1 base and 9 bases, with 14 bases remaining between them. Germline CDR1 and CDR2: SGHDT and YYEEEE. This CDR3 contains 14 residues. CDR3 in amino acids: CASSLLEPAGIQYF. The DNA of the CDR3 is TGTGCCAGCAGCTTGCTGGAACCAGCGGGCATTCAGTACTTC.